This entry is about one T cell receptor beta chain. Its specificity is unknown. This entry comes from a study of somatic mutations in cytotoxic T cells in rheumatoid arthritis. Across the study: Selected populations of V beta antibody-stained T cells underwent flow sorting at nearly 100% purity; these encompassed V beta1+ cells subjected to TCRB sequencing.

Sequencing was performed with immunoSEQ multiplex PCR; in TCRdb, only in-frame clones are kept and a portion is missing. In the table there are tens of thousands of clones, around 90% of which are singletons. Whole-study results and caveats: Antigens targeted by the expanded CD8+ clones were unknown. With advancing age, CD8+ clonality climbed in rheumatoid arthritis patients but did not rise in healthy controls.

The study pulled out CD4+ and CD8+ cells with positive magnetic bead selection and then checked their purity by flow cytometry. This receptor was obtained from an adult with rheumatoid arthritis. The sample taken for sequencing was CD8+ T cells sorted from blood.

The CDR3 sequence: CASSPAGTIYEQYF. The CDR3 DNA reads as TGTGCCAGTAGTCCCGCCGGGACTATCTACGAGCAGTACTTC. The rearrangement joins TRBV19 to TRBJ2-7; 7 nucleotides match TRBD2. The CDR3 contains 14 residues. From germline, CDR1 is LNHDA and CDR2 SQIVND (reference sequence). Germline trimming cut 5 bases from V and 3 bases from J; bases unmatched to any gene: 7.